This entry is about one T cell receptor beta chain. The antigen remains undetermined. Data came from immunoSEQ multiplex PCR; TCRdb stores just in-frame clones and leaves some out. The table includes roughly 1.4 million clones, 98% to 99% detected once. Healthy and HIV-negative, the adult donors had no recent acute infections or vaccinations. The data originate from a study of shared clonotypes between healthy human individuals. Study outcomes and limitations: In general, naive subsets displayed greater estimated richness than memory subsets did.

The source material was naive CD4+ T cells sorted from blood. As to subset: CD45RA+ positively selected. The clonotype comes from a man aged 25-45 years in good health.

CDR3 protein: CASSLEASPTYEQYF. CDR3 nucleotides: TGTGCCAGCAGCTTAGAAGCGAGTCCCACCTACGAGCAGTACTTC. The chain couples TRBV7-8 to TRBJ2-7, with no clear D. Deletions cut 1 base from V and 2 bases from J, with 12 bases between. CDR1 and CDR2 from the germline V gene are SGHVS and FQNEAQ. The CDR3 length is 15 residues.